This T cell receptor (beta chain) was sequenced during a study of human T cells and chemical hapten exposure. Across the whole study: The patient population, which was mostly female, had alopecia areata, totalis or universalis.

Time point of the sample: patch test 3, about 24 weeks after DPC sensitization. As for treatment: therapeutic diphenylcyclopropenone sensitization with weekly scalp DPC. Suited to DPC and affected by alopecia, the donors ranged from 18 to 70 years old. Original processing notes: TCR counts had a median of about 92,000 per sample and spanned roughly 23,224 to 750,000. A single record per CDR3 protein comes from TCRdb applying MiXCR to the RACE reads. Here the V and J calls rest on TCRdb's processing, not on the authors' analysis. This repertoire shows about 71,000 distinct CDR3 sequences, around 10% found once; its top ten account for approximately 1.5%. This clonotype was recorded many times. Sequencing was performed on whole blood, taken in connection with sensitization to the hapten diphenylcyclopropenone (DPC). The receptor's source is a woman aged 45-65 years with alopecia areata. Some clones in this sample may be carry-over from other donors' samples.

CDR3 residues: CASSPGSSTSTDTQYF. CDR3 DNA sequence: TGTGCCAGCAGCCCGGGGAGTTCCACTAGCACAGATACGCAGTATTTT. This rearrangement joins TRBV7-6 to TRBJ2-3; D may be TRBD2 (5 bases). This CDR3 has 16 amino acids. Germline lookup yields CDR1 SGHVS and CDR2 FNYEAQ. The V end was cut by 5 bases, the J end by 0 bases, with 15 bases between.